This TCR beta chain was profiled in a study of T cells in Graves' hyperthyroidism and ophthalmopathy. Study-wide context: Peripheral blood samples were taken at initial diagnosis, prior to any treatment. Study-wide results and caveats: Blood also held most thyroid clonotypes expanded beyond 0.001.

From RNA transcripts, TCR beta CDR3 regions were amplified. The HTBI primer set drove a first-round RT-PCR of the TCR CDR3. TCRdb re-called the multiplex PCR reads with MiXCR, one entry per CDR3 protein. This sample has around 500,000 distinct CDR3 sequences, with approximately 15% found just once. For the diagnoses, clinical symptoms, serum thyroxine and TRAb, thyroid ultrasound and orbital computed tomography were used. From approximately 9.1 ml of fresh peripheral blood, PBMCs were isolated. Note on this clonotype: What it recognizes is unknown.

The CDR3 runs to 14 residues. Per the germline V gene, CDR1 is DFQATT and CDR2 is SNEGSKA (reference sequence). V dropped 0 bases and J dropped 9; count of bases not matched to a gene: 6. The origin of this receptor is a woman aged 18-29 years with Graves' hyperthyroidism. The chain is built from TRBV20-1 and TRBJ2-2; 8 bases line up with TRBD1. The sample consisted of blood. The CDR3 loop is CSARDSRGLRELFF. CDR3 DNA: TGCAGTGCTAGAGATAGCAGGGGGCTACGGGAGCTGTTTTTT.